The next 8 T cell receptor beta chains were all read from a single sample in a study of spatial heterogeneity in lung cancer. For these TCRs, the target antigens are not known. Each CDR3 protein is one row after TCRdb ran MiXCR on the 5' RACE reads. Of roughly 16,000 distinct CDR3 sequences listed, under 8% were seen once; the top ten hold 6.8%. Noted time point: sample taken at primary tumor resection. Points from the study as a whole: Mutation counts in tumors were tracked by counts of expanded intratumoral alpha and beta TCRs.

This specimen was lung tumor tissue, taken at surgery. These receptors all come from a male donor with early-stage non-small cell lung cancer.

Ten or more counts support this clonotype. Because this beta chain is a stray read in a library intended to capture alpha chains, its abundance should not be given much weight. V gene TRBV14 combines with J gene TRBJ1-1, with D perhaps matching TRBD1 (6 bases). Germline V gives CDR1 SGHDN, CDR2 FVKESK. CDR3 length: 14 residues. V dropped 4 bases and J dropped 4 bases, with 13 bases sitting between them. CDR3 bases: TGTGCCAGCAGCCCCTCGACAGGTGGCACTGAAGCTTTCTTT. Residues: CASSPSTGGTEAFF. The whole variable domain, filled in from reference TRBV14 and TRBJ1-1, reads EAGVTQFPSHSVIEKGQTVTLRCDPISGHDNLYWYRRVMGKEIKFLLHFVKESKQDESGMPNNRFLAERTGGTYSTLKVQPAELEDSGVYFCASSPSTGGTEAFFGQGTRLTVV.

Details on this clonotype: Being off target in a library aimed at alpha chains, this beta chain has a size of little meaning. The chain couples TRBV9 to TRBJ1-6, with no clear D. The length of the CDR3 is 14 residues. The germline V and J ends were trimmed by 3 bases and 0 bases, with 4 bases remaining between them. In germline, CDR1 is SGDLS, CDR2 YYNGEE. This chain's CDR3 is CASSDSSYNSPLHF. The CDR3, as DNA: TGTGCCAGCAGCGACAGCTCCTATAATTCACCCCTCCACTTT.

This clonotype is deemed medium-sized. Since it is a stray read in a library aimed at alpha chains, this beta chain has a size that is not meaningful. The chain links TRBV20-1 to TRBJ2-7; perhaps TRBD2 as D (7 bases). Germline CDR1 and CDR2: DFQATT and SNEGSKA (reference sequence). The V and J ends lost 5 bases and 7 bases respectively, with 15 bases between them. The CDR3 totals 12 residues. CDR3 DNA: TGCAGTGCTCCTGGACTAGGGGGAGAGCAGTACTTC. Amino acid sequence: CSAPGLGGEQYF.

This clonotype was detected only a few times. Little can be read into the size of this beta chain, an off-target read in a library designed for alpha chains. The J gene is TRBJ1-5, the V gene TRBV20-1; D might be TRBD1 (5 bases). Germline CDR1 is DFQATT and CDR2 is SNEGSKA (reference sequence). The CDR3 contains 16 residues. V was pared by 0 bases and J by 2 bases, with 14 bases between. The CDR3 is CSARDQGVGGNQPQHF. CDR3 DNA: TGCAGTGCTAGAGATCAAGGGGTCGGGGGCAATCAGCCCCAGCATTTT.

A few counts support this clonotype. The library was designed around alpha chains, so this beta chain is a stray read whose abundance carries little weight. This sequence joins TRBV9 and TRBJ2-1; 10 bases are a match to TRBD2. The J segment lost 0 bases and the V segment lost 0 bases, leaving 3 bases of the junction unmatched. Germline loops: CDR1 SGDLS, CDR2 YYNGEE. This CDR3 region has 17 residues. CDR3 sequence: CASSVGTSGISYNEQFF. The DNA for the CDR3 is TGTGCCAGCAGCGTAGGGACTAGCGGAATCTCCTACAATGAGCAGTTCTTC.

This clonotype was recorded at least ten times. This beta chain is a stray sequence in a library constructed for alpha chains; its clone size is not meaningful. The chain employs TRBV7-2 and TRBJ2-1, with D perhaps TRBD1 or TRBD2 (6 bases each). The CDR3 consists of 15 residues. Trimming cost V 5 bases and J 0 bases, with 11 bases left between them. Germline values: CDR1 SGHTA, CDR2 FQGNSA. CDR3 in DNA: TGTGCCAGCAGCGGAGGGACAAACTCCTACAATGAGCAGTTCTTC. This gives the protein CASSGGTNSYNEQFF.

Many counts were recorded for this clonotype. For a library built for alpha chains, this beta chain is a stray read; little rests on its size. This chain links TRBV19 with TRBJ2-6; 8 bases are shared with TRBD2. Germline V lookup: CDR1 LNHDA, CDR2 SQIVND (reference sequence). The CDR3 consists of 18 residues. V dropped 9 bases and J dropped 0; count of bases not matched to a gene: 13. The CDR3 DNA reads TGTGCCAGCAGTCCCCGGGGGGGTGTAAGCTCTGGGGCCAACGTCCTGACTTTC. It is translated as CASSPRGGVSSGANVLTF. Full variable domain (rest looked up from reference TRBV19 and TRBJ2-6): DGGITQSPKYLFRKEGQNVTLSCEQNLNHDAMYWYRQDPGQGLRLIYYSQIVNDFQKGDIAEGYSVSREKKESFPLTVTSAQKNPTAFYLCASSPRGGVSSGANVLTFGAGSRLTVL.

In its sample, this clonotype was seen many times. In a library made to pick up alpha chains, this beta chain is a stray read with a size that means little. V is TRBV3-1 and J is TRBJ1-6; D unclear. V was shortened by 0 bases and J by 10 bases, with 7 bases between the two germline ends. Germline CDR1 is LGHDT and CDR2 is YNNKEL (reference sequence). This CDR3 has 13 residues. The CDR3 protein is CASSQDGTSPLHF. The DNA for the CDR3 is TGTGCCAGCAGCCAAGACGGAACGTCACCCCTCCACTTT. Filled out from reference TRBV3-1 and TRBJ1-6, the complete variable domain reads DTAVSQTPKYLVTQMGNDKSIKCEQNLGHDTMYWYKQDSKKFLKIMFSYNNKELIINETVPNRFSPKSPDKAHLNLHINSLELGDSAVYFCASSQDGTSPLHFGNGTRLTVT.